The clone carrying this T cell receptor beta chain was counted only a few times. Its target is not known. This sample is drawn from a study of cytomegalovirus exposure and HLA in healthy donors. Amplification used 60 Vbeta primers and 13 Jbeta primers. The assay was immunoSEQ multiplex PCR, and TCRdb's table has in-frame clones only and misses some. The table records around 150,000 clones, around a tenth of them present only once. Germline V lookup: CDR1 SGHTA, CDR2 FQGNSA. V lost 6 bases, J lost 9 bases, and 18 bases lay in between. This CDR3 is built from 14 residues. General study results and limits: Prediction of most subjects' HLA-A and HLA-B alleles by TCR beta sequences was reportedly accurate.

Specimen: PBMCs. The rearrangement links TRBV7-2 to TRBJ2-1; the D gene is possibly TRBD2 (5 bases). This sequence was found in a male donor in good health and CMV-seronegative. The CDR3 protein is CASRSSGENGEQFF. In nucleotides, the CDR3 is TGTGCCAGCAGATCTTCCGGGGAGAACGGTGAGCAGTTCTTC.